This T cell receptor beta chain was documented in a study of T-cell memory formation after mild COVID-19. This clonotype was detected a few times. Its antigen is as yet unknown. It was 5'RACE with constant-segment primers that produced the TCR alpha and TCR beta cDNA libraries, which carried sample barcodes and UMIs. TCRdb passed the 5' RACE reads through MiXCR, listing each CDR3 protein once. The table includes hundreds of thousands of distinct CDR3 sequences, roughly 17% detected once. The CDR3 is made up of 15 amino acids. CDR1 is SEHNR and CDR2 is FQNEAQ in the germline V gene (reference sequence). V was clipped by 6 bases and J by 4 bases, with 18 bases between them. Study conclusions and caveats: Clones contracting day 15 to 85 were balanced CD4/CD8; later expanders leaned CD4+. Pre-infection memory showed some responding clones, and this suggested that cross-reactive memory joined. Second-wave clones reaching peak frequency on day 37 lacked confirmed SARS-CoV-2 specificity.

The receptor's source is an adult woman who had mild COVID-19 (a few samples of this study predate the infection). Cell type and time point are not known. V is TRBV7-9 and J is TRBJ1-2, with a tentative D call TRBD1 (5 bases). Material: PBMCs or a T cell subset sorted from them (not recorded which). The CDR3 nucleotides are TGTGCCAGCAGTCACGCGGGACCCCAAGGCTATGGCTACACCTTC. It specifies CASSHAGPQGYGYTF.